Presented here are 28 T cell receptor beta chains from one specimen sequenced in a study of blood T cell repertoires in COVID-19. The protocol was immunoSEQ multiplex PCR, while the TCRdb copy is restricted to in-frame clones and leaves out a portion. The data contain 95,000 to 110,000 clones, about 80% of them singletons. The sequenced material came from peripheral blood. Receptors originate from a man in his 70s with acute or convalescent COVID-19.

This rearrangement joins TRBV7-9 to TRBJ2-7; D is perhaps TRBD1 (5 bases). The CDR3 has 14 amino acids. Germline CDR1 reads SEHNR; CDR2 reads FQNEAQ (reference sequence). Trimming pared 1 base from V and 3 bases from J, leaving 10 bases between. The CDR3 sequence: CASSLGQTDYEQYF. DNA for the CDR3: TGTGCCAGCAGCTTAGGGCAGACAGACTACGAGCAGTACTTC.

The chain combines TRBV15 with TRBJ1-2, with TRBD1 identical over 12 bases. CDR1 is LNHNV and CDR2 is YYDKDF in the germline V gene (reference sequence). After removal of 5 bases from V and 2 bases from J, the junction contained 3 bases not matched to a gene. The CDR3 is made up of 15 amino acids. The CDR3 sequence: CATSQGQGANYGYTF. The CDR3 DNA reads TGTGCCACCAGCCAGGGACAGGGGGCCAACTATGGCTACACCTTC. The complete variable domain, with remaining parts taken from reference TRBV15 and TRBJ1-2, reads DAMVIQNPRYQVTQFGKPVTLSCSQTLNHNVMYWYQQKSSQAPKLLFHYYDKDFNNEADTPDNFQSRRPNTSFCFLDIRSPGLGDTAMYLCATSQGQGANYGYTFGSGTRLTVV.

This chain connects TRBV11-3 to TRBJ1-1, with unresolved D. The V and J ends lost 1 base and 1 base respectively, with 7 bases between them. CDR1 is SGHNT, CDR2 YENEEA, per germline. CDR3 length: 14 residues. The CDR3 is CASSLGGRNTEAFF. CDR3 nucleotides: TGTGCCAGCAGCTTAGGTGGCCGGAACACTGAAGCTTTCTTT.

The chain links TRBV7-3 to TRBJ2-1, with 10 positions matching TRBD2. CDR1 SGHTA and CDR2 FQGTGA come from the germline V gene. The CDR3 extends over 18 amino acids. With 5 bases clipped from V and 8 bases from J, the junction kept 18 bases outside the gene matches. The CDR3 DNA follows: TGTGCCAGCAGCCCCGGGAAAGCGGGGGGGCCGAGGTTCGATGAGCAGTTCTTC. This codes for CASSPGKAGGPRFDEQFF.

The chain uses TRBV7-2 and TRBJ2-1, with a possible D match to TRBD2 (7 bases). V lost 5 bases to trimming and J lost 8 bases, with 16 bases between them. The CDR3 totals 14 residues. Germline assignment: CDR1 SGHTA and CDR2 FQGNSA. The CDR3 nucleotides are TGTGCCAGCAGCCTAGGGGGACTATGGGATGAGCAGTTCTTC. Encoded protein: CASSLGGLWDEQFF.

This clone was observed once. In DNA, the CDR3 is TGTGCCAGCGGACAGGATGGAAATGAGCAGTTCTTC. Translated, it gives CASGQDGNEQFF. The rearrangement links TRBV2 to TRBJ2-1; 7 bases fit TRBD1. The CDR3 spans 12 residues. V lost 8 bases, J lost 7 bases, and 5 bases stayed unmatched. CDR1 is SNHLY, CDR2 FYNNEI, per germline.

J is TRBJ2-1 and V is TRBV7-3; possibly TRBD1 for D (6 bases). V lost 5 bases, J lost 5 bases, and 13 bases lay in between. Germline V CDR1 and CDR2: SGHTA, FQGTGA. The CDR3 contains 14 residues. This chain's CDR3 is CASSPGQNNNEQFF. For the CDR3, the DNA is TGTGCCAGCAGCCCGGGACAAAACAACAATGAGCAGTTCTTC.

The chain couples TRBV6-5 to TRBJ1-6, with 9 bases that match TRBD1. After removal of 0 bases from V and 9 bases from J, the junction contained 3 bases not matched to a gene. Germline V gene data show CDR1 as MNHEY and CDR2 as SVGAGI. CDR3 length equals 15 residues. The CDR3 nucleotides are TGTGCCAGCAGTTACTCCGGGACAGGGACTTCACCCCTCCACTTT. Protein product: CASSYSGTGTSPLHF.

The chain carries TRBV19 and TRBJ1-5, with 7 positions matching TRBD1. The CDR3 extends over 15 amino acids. V dropped 5 bases and J dropped 2; count of bases not matched to a gene: 6. The germline CDR1 and CDR2 sequences are LNHDA and SQIVND (reference sequence). CDR3 sequence reads: CASSHRDSRNQPQHF. In DNA, the CDR3 is TGTGCCAGTAGTCACCGGGACAGCCGCAATCAGCCCCAGCATTTT.

The chain uses TRBV6-4 and TRBJ1-1; TRBD1 agrees at 8 bases. The ends lost 4 bases at V and 7 bases at J; junction bases unmatched: 20. Germline V lookup: CDR1 MRHNA, CDR2 SNTAGT. The CDR3 is made up of 18 amino acids. The CDR3 DNA reads TGTGCCAGCAGTGCCGCCTACAGGGGGGCCGGCGGACGGGATGAAGCTTTCTTT. Translated: CASSAAYRGAGGRDEAFF.

V and J are TRBV11-3 and TRBJ2-5; the D gene is possibly TRBD2 (6 bases). The CDR3 consists of 16 residues. V dropped 1 base and J dropped 3 bases, with 15 bases sitting between them. Germline CDR1 reads SGHNT; CDR2 reads YENEEA. CDR3 coding DNA: TGTGCCAGCAGCTTAGGTAGTCGGGGGTCCAAAGAGACCCAGTACTTC. The encoded protein is CASSLGSRGSKETQYF. Complete variable domain (other parts from reference TRBV11-3 and TRBJ2-5): EAGVVQSPRYKIIEKKQPVAFWCNPISGHNTLYWYLQNLGQGPELLIRYENEEAVDDSQLPKDRFSAERLKGVDSTLKIQPAELGDSAVYLCASSLGSRGSKETQYFGPGTRLLVL.

The CDR3 here is CASSPTQEVGQPQHF. The CDR3 region has the DNA TGTGCCAGCTCCCCCACCCAGGAGGTGGGTCAGCCCCAGCATTTT. The chain combines TRBV18 with TRBJ1-5; D gene ambiguous. V was shortened by 6 bases and J by 6 bases, with 18 bases between the two germline ends. In germline, CDR1 is KGHSH, CDR2 LQKENI. CDR3 length equals 15 residues.

The genes are TRBV3-1 (or the pseudogene TRBV3-2) and TRBJ1-2, with D unresolved. This CDR3 is built from 13 residues. From germline, CDR1 is LGHDT and CDR2 YNNKEL (reference sequence). Trimming cost V 3 bases and J 2 bases, with 7 bases left between them. The CDR3 nucleotides read TGTGCCAGCAGCCAGGGCAGGAACTATGGCTACACCTTC. As protein: CASSQGRNYGYTF.

CDR3 DNA sequence: TGCGCCAGCAGCCAAGAGGGACACGCTAGCAATCAGCCCCAGCATTTT. Translated: CASSQEGHASNQPQHF. The chain uses TRBV4-1 and TRBJ1-5, with D possibly matching TRBD1 (6 bases). Per germline, CDR1 MGHRA and CDR2 YSYEKL. This CDR3 has 16 residues. V lost 0 bases to trimming and J lost 0 bases, with 9 bases between them.

The rearrangement joins TRBV19 to TRBJ2-2; weak D call: TRBD1 (6 bases). The V end was cut by 6 bases, the J end by 1 base, with 12 bases between. CDR3 length: 15 residues. Germline CDR1 is LNHDA and CDR2 is SQIVND (reference sequence). CDR3 nucleotide sequence: TGTGCCAGTAGCTCGCCAGGGGTGAACACCGGGGAGCTGTTTTTT. Encoded protein: CASSSPGVNTGELFF.

The V call is TRBV16, the J call TRBJ2-5; no firm D call. The CDR3 contains 13 residues. Germline V gene data show CDR1 as KGHSY and CDR2 as FQNENV. V was clipped by 2 bases and J by 5 bases, with 9 bases between them. This chain's CDR3 is CASSQTGWETQYF. The DNA for the CDR3 is TGTGCCAGCAGCCAAACTGGTTGGGAGACCCAGTACTTC. The variable domain in full, completed from reference TRBV16 and TRBJ2-5, reads GEEVAQTPKHLVRGEGQKAKLYCAPIKGHSYVFWYQQVLKNEFKFLISFQNENVFDETGMPKERFSAKCLPNSPCSLEIQATKLEDSAVYFCASSQTGWETQYFGPGTRLLVL.

This sequence joins TRBV6-5 and TRBJ1-2; 9 bases are shared with TRBD1. With V trimmed by 6 bases and J by 5 bases, 7 bases remained unmatched. The CDR3 totals 14 residues. CDR1 and CDR2 from the germline V gene are MNHEY and SVGAGI. CDR3 protein: CASRRGQGSYGYTF. CDR3 nucleotides: TGTGCCAGCAGAAGGGGACAGGGCTCGTATGGCTACACCTTC.

The rearrangement joins TRBV6-1 to TRBJ1-5; 11 nucleotides line up with TRBD1. J gave up 2 bases and V 4 bases, and 4 bases lay outside the gene matches. The CDR3 totals 16 residues. The germline CDR1 and CDR2 sequences are MNHNS and SASEGT. CDR3: CASSGTGGAGNQPQHF. In DNA form, the CDR3 reads TGTGCCAGCAGTGGGACAGGGGGCGCGGGCAATCAGCCCCAGCATTTT.

The J gene is TRBJ2-7, the V gene TRBV23-1, with TRBD1 as a possible D gene (5 bases). TRBV23-1 is assigned to the ORF class and has an uncertain function. The CDR3 contains 11 residues. V lost 9 bases and J lost 2, with 8 bases in between. The CDR3 DNA follows: TGCGCCAGGGCGACAGCCTACGAGCAGTACTTC. It is translated as CARATAYEQYF.

The CDR3 region is CASSPGDRVNTEAFF. In nucleotides, the CDR3 is TGTGCCAGCTCACCCGGGGACAGGGTAAACACTGAAGCTTTCTTT. V is TRBV18 and J is TRBJ1-1; 9 nucleotides agree with TRBD1. The CDR3 has 15 amino acids. Looked up from germline, CDR1 is KGHSH and CDR2 is LQKENI. V gave up 3 bases and J gave up 2 bases; unmatched junction bases: 4.

This chain uses TRBV27 with TRBJ1-1; 8 nucleotides agree with TRBD1. CDR1 and CDR2 (germline): MNHEY, SMNVEV (reference sequence). Trimming at V came to 5 bases and at J to 1 base, leaving 3 bases not matched to a gene. The CDR3 extends over 14 amino acids. As DNA, the CDR3 is TGTGCCAGCAGTGCAGGACAGGGGAACACTGAAGCTTTCTTT. Its translation: CASSAGQGNTEAFF.

The V and J genes are TRBV29-1 and TRBJ2-5; possible D gene TRBD1, 6 bases. The CDR3 is 12 amino acids. Germline V gene sequence: CDR1 SQVTM, CDR2 ANQGSEA. The V end was cut by 3 bases, the J end by 4 bases, with 9 bases between. The CDR3 reads CSVEGAGETQYF. The DNA for the CDR3 is TGCAGCGTTGAGGGGGCCGGAGAGACCCAGTACTTC.

V and J are TRBV6-5 and TRBJ1-5; 8 positions match TRBD1. This CDR3 comprises 15 residues. In germline, CDR1 is MNHEY, CDR2 SVGAGI. V lost 6 bases to trimming and J lost 3 bases; unmatched junction nucleotides: 7. The chain's CDR3 is CASSTTGGYNQPQHF. CDR3 bases: TGTGCCAGCAGCACCACAGGGGGGTACAATCAGCCCCAGCATTTT.

CDR3 DNA: TGTGCCAGTAGTATAGGGAGGGGACTAGCGGGGGGAAATGAGCAGTTCTTC. This gives the protein CASSIGRGLAGGNEQFF. This chain uses TRBV19 with TRBJ2-1, with TRBD2 matching 15 bases. CDR1 and CDR2 from the germline V gene are LNHDA and SQIVND (reference sequence). The junction had 5 bases not matched to a gene; V was cut back by 1 base and J by 7 bases. CDR3 size: 17 residues. The full variable domain, rest sourced from reference TRBV19 and TRBJ2-1, is DGGITQSPKYLFRKEGQNVTLSCEQNLNHDAMYWYRQDPGQGLRLIYYSQIVNDFQKGDIAEGYSVSREKKESFPLTVTSAQKNPTAFYLCASSIGRGLAGGNEQFFGPGTRLTVL.

The chain employs TRBV5-1 and TRBJ2-3; 11 nucleotides agree with TRBD2. From germline, CDR1 is SGHRS and CDR2 YFSETQ. The V and J ends lost 4 bases and 8 bases, in that order; junction bases with no gene match: 6. The CDR3 is 14 residues long. Here the CDR3 reads CASSKTSGDGTQYF. For the CDR3, the DNA is TGCGCCAGCAGCAAGACTAGCGGGGACGGTACGCAGTATTTT. Full variable domain (rest looked up from reference TRBV5-1 and TRBJ2-3): KAGVTQTPRYLIKTRGQQVTLSCSPISGHRSVSWYQQTPGQGLQFLFEYFSETQRNKGNFPGRFSGRQFSNSRSEMNVSTLELGDSALYLCASSKTSGDGTQYFGPGTRLTVL.

This chain's CDR3 is CASSLQLTVGNTIYF. The CDR3 bases are TGTGCCAGCTCACTTCAGCTGACAGTAGGAAACACCATATATTTT. The chain joins TRBV18 to TRBJ1-3; TRBD1 is a possible D gene (5 bases). Germline loops: CDR1 KGHSH, CDR2 LQKENI. The CDR3 consists of 15 residues. The V end was cut by 4 bases, the J end by 4 bases, with 14 bases between.

This chain joins TRBV5-1 and TRBJ2-1, with 7 bases that match TRBD1. CDR1 and CDR2 from the germline V gene are SGHRS and YFSETQ. The CDR3 contains 17 residues. The junction had 8 bases not matched to a gene; V was cut back by 2 bases and J by 0 bases. The CDR3 coding sequence is TGCGCCAGCAGCTTCAGGACAGGCGTACCCTCCTACAATGAGCAGTTCTTC. Amino acid sequence: CASSFRTGVPSYNEQFF. Looking up the rest from reference TRBV5-1 and TRBJ2-1 gives the full variable domain: KAGVTQTPRYLIKTRGQQVTLSCSPISGHRSVSWYQQTPGQGLQFLFEYFSETQRNKGNFPGRFSGRQFSNSRSEMNVSTLELGDSALYLCASSFRTGVPSYNEQFFGPGTRLTVL.

V gene TRBV27 combines with J gene TRBJ1-1; D might be TRBD1 (6 bases). The CDR3 extends over 13 amino acids. Trimming removed 0 bases at V and 11 bases at J, with 13 bases between. CDR1 and CDR2 (germline): MNHEY, SMNVEV (reference sequence). CDR3 region: CASSLSLQGWAFF. CDR3 in DNA: TGTGCCAGCAGTTTATCCCTACAGGGTTGGGCTTTCTTT.